The source of this T cell receptor beta chain is a study of Ad26.COV2.S vaccination and SARS-CoV-2 variants. Notes on the study in general: Comparability of non-spike TCR breadth was observed across vaccine and placebo recipients.

Sequencing was performed with immunoSEQ multiplex PCR; in TCRdb, only in-frame clones are kept and a portion is missing. The top ten hold about 18% of the sample, which has roughly 100,000 clones, about 78% seen once. With regard to this clone: Antigen unknown.

The length of the CDR3 is 15 residues. Germline V lookup: CDR1 KGHDR, CDR2 SFDVKD. V dropped 5 bases and J dropped 5 bases, with 17 bases sitting between them. The chain carries TRBV24-1 and TRBJ2-5; D possibly corresponds to TRBD2 (6 bases). The sample was peripheral blood, taken after recovery from COVID-19. The clonotype was recovered from a human donor who had recovered from COVID-19. Here the CDR3 reads CATSAGDFTGETQYF. CDR3 DNA: TGTGCCACCAGTGCCGGGGACTTCACGGGGGAGACCCAGTACTTC.